This T cell receptor (beta chain) is drawn from a study of molecular identifiers for immune sequencing clone quantification. Sorting captured naive CD8 T cells as CD8+CD4-CCR7+CD45RA+. V was pared by 3 bases and J by 6 bases, with 10 bases of the junction left unmatched. The CDR3 consists of 15 residues. Per germline, CDR1 SGHAT and CDR2 FQNNGV. There are a few counts of this clonotype. TCRdb reanalysed the PCR reads using MiXCR and keeps one entry per CDR3 protein. Among hundreds of thousands of distinct CDR3 sequences listed, roughly 27% were seen once. The chain couples TRBV11-2 to TRBJ2-7; 8 positions agree with TRBD1. The sample consisted of naive CD8+ T cells from blood, with Jurkat cell RNA spiked in. Stated subset: FACS-sorted CD8+CD4-CCR7+CD45RA+ naive T cells. The sequence came from a human donor in good health. Some libraries in this study had Jurkat cell RNA spiked in. The CDR3 is CASSFPGQGGSEQYF. The CDR3 DNA is TGTGCCAGCAGCTTCCCCGGACAGGGTGGCAGCGAGCAGTACTTC. The variable domain in full, with the rest retrieved from reference TRBV11-2 and TRBJ2-7, is EAGVAQSPRYKIIEKRQSVAFWCNPISGHATLYWYQQILGQGPKLLIQFQNNGVVDDSQLPKDRFSAERLKGVDSTLKIQPAKLEDSAVYLCASSFPGQGGSEQYFGPGTRLTVT.